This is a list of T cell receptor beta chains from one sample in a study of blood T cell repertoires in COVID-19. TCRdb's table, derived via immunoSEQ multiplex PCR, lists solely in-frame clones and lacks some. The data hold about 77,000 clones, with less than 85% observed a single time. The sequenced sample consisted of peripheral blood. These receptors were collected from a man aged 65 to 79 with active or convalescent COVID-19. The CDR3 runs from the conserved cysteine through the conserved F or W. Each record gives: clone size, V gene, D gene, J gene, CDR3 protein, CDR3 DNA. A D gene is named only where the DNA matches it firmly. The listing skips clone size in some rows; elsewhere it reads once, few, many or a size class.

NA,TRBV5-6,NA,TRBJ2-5,CASSRGETQYF,TGTGCCAGCAGCCGGGGAGAGACCCAGTACTTC
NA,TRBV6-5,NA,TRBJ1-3,CASSSRGGPTGNTIYF,TGTGCCAGCAGTTCCCGGGGAGGTCCCACTGGAAACACCATATATTTT
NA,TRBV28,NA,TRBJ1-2,CASSLRREDGYTF,TGTGCCAGCAGTCTCCGCAGGGAGGATGGCTACACCTTC
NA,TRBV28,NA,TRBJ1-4,CASSIHRGKLFF,TGTGCCAGCAGTATCCATCGGGGGAAACTGTTTTTT
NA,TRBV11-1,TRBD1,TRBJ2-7,CASSKKTGYYEQYF,TGTGCCAGCAGTAAAAAGACAGGGTACTACGAGCAGTACTTC
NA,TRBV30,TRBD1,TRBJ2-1,CAWSGTGVSYNEQFF,TGTGCCTGGAGCGGGACAGGGGTTTCTTACAATGAGCAGTTCTTC
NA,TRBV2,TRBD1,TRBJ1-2,CASSEVTGYGYTF,TGTGCCAGCAGTGAAGTGACAGGGTATGGCTACACCTTC
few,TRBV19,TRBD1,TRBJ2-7,CASSPRDRVYEQYF,TGTGCCAGTAGCCCGAGGGACAGGGTGTACGAGCAGTACTTC
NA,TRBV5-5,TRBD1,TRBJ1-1,CASSRGQVNTEAFF,TGTGCCAGCAGCCGTGGACAGGTCAACACTGAAGCTTTCTTT
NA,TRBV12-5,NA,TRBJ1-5,CASGLAGWGNQPQHF,TGTGCTAGTGGTTTGGCAGGGTGGGGCAATCAGCCCCAGCATTTT
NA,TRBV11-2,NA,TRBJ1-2,CATGTYGYTF,TGTGCCACCGGGACTTATGGCTACACCTTC
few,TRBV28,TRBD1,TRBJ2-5,CASRPHTGGPRGTQYF,TGTGCCAGCAGACCCCATACAGGGGGCCCGAGAGGGACCCAGTACTTC
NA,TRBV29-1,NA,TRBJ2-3,CSVSPPGSTDTQYF,TGCAGCGTTTCCCCACCGGGGAGCACAGATACGCAGTATTTT
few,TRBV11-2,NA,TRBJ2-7,CASSTNWYEQYF,TGTGCCAGCAGCACCAACTGGTACGAGCAGTACTTC
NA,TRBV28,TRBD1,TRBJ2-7,CASSLTGVVSYEQYF,TGTGCCAGCAGTCTGACAGGGGTGGTATCCTACGAGCAGTACTTC
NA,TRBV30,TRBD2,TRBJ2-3,CAWSTPGLAGSEDTQYF,TGTGCCTGGAGTACACCGGGACTAGCGGGGTCAGAAGATACGCAGTATTTT
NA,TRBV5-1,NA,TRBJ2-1,CASARGGDYNEQFF,TGCGCCAGCGCCCGGGGCGGGGACTACAATGAGCAGTTCTTC
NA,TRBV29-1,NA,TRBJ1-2,CSQLKVGSYGYTF,TGCAGCCAGCTCAAGGTTGGGAGCTATGGCTACACCTTC